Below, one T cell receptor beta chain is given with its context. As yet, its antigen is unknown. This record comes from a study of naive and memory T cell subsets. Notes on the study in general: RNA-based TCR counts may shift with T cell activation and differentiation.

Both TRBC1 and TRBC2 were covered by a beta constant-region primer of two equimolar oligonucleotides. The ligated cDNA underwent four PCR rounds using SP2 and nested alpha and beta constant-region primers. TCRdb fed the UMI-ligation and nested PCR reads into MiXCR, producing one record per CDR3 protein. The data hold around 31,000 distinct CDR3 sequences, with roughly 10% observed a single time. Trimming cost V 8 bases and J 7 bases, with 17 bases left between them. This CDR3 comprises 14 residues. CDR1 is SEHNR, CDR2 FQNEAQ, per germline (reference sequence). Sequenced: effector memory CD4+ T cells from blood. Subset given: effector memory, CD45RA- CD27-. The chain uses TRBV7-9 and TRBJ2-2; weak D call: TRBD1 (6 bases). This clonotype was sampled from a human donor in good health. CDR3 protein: CASQDGRGSGELFF. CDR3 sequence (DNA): TGTGCCAGCCAGGATGGCAGGGGCAGCGGGGAGCTGTTTTTT. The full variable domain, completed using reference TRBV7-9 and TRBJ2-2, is DTGVSQNPRHKITKRGQNVTFRCDPISEHNRLYWYRQTLGQGPEFLTYFQNEAQLEKSRLLSDRFSAERPKGSFSTLEIQRTEQGDSAMYLCASQDGRGSGELFFGEGSRLTVL.